This T cell receptor beta chain derives from a study of blood T cell repertoires in COVID-19. Background on the study: PBMCs, B-cell-depleted T cells, or T cells were the source of the cDNA or gDNA that made up the material.

Sequenced by immunoSEQ multiplex PCR; TCRdb stores in-frame clones only, minus some. The table has approximately 240,000 clones, 87% seen once; the top ten hold nearly 6.5%. Trimming left V 0 bases short and J 14 bases short, with 14 bases between. The CDR3 runs to 13 residues. The germline gives CDR1 GTSNPN, CDR2 SVGIG (reference sequence). Sequencing used PBMCs or T cells enriched from blood (not recorded which). The V gene is TRBV30, the J gene TRBJ1-6; D is unclear. This TCR derives from a woman in her twenties or thirties with acute COVID-19. CDR3 sequence (DNA): TGTGCCTGGAGTGTCCCGGCGGCTTTAGCCCTCCACTTT. The encoded protein is CAWSVPAALALHF.